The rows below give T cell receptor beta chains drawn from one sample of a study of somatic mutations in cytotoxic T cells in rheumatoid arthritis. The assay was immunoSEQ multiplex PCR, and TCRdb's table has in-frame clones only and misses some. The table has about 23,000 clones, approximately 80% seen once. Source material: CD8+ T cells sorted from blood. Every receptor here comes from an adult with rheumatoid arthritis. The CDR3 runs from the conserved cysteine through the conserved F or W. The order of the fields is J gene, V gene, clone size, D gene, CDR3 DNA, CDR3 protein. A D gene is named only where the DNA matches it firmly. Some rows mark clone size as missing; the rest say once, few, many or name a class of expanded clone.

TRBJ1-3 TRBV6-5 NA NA TGTGCCAGCAGTTACTCTCTGGGGCTTGGAAACACCATATATTTT CASSYSLGLGNTIYF
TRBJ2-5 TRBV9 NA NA TGTGCCAGCAGCGTATCCGGGGGCGAGACCCAGTACTTC CASSVSGGETQYF
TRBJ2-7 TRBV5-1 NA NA TGCGCCAGCACCAAGGAGGGGGGTATGAGCTACGAGCAGTACTTC CASTKEGGMSYEQYF
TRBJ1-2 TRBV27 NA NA TGTGCCAGCAGTCCCACGGGGGACATCTATGGCTACACCTTC CASSPTGDIYGYTF
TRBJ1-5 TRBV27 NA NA TGTGCCAGCAGTTTATGGGGGGGCAGTGAGGGGAGCAATCAGCCCCAGCATTTT CASSLWGGSEGSNQPQHF
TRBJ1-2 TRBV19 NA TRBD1 TGTGCCAGTAGTCCCGCGTGGGGACAGGGGAAGTATGGCTACACCTTC CASSPAWGQGKYGYTF
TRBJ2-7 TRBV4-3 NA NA TGCGCCAGCAGCCAACTCCTGGACGCCTCCTACGAGCAGTACTTC CASSQLLDASYEQYF
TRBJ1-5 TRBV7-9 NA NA TGTGCCAGCAGCTTAACACGGGAAGGGGACCAGCCCCAGCATTTT CASSLTREGDQPQHF
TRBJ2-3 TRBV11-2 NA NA TGTGCCAGCAGCCCACTAGTAGGGTTAGGGGGCACAGATACGCAGTATTTT CASSPLVGLGGTDTQYF
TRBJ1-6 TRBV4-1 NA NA TGCGCCAGCAGCCAAGATAAAGGATTTAATTCACCCCTCCACTTT CASSQDKGFNSPLHF
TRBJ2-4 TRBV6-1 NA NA TGTGCCAGCAGTGGGACCGGGACACCTAAAAACATTCAGTACTTC CASSGTGTPKNIQYF
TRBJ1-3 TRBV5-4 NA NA TGTGCCAGCAGCTACGACGAGGAGATCTCTGGAAACACCATATATTTT CASSYDEEISGNTIYF
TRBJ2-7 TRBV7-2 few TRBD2 TGTGCCAGCAGCCCAGGACTAGCGGGGGCTTATGACACCTCCTACGAGCAGTACTTC CASSPGLAGAYDTSYEQYF
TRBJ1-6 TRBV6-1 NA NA TGTGCCAGCTGGCAGGGAGAAGGTTCACCCCTCCACTTT CASWQGEGSPLHF
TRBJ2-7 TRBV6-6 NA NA TGTGCCAGCAGCCCCGGGTCTGGGGGCTACGAGCAGTACTTC CASSPGSGGYEQYF
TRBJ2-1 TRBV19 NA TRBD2 TGTGCCAGTAGTATGATGGCGGGGGGGCACAATGAGCAGTTCTTC CASSMMAGGHNEQFF
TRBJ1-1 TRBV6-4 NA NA TGTGCCAGCAGGCCTACAGAACGGAGTGAAGCTTTCTTT CASRPTERSEAFF
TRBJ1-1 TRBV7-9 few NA TGTGCCAGCAACCCGGCGGGGGGCACTGAAGCTTTCTTT CASNPAGGTEAFF
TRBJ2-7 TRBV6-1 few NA TGTGCCAGCAGTGTGGACTTATCGAGTAGCTACGAGCAGTACTTC CASSVDLSSSYEQYF
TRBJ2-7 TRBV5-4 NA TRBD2 TGTGCCAGCAGCTTGGCCCCCGGGACTAGCGGGGGGACCTACGAGCAGTACTTC CASSLAPGTSGGTYEQYF
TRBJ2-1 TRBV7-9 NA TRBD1 TGTGCCAGCAGCCCAGGACAGGGTCTGAATCAACAGTTCTTC CASSPGQGLNQQFF
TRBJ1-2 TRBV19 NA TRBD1 TGTGCCAGTAGTGCCCCCGAGGGACAGGGTATCGGCTACACCTTC CASSAPEGQGIGYTF
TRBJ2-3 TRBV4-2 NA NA TGTGCCAGCAGCCAAGGACTTTCACACACAGATACGCAGTATTTT CASSQGLSHTDTQYF
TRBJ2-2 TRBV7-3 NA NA TGTGCCAGCAGCCTTCTTCAGGCCAAGAACACCGGGGAGCTGTTTTTT CASSLLQAKNTGELFF
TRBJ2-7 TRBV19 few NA TGTGCCAGTAGTATAGATCTGACCTACGAGCAGTACTTC CASSIDLTYEQYF
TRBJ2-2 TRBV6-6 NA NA TGTGCCACCCATTCTAGCAACACCGGGGAGCTGTTTTTT CATHSSNTGELFF
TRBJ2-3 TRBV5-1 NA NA TGCGCCAGCAGCTTGCTTCCGCAACCAGATACGCAGTATTTT CASSLLPQPDTQYF
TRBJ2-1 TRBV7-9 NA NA TGTGCCAGCAGCTTGGCGGTAAGCTCCTACAATGAGCAGTTCTTC CASSLAVSSYNEQFF
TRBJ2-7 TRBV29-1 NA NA TGCAGCGCCTCACAAGGGACAACCTACGAGCAGTACTTC CSASQGTTYEQYF
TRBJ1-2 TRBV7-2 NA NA TGTGCCAGCAGCCGAGACACATTAAACGTCTATGGCTACACCTTC CASSRDTLNVYGYTF
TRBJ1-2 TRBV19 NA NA TGTGCCAGTAGTATGGGTGGATCCAACTATGGCTACACCTTC CASSMGGSNYGYTF
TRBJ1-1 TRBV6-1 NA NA TGTGCCAGCAGTGAAAACGCTGAGAACACTGAAGCTTTCTTT CASSENAENTEAFF
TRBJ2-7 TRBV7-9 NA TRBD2 TGTGCCAGCAGCTTTGGGAGCGGGGGGGCCGACGAGCAGTACTTC CASSFGSGGADEQYF
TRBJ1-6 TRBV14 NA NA TGTGCCAGCAGCCCCGAGCAGGCTGGATCACCCCTCCACTTT CASSPEQAGSPLHF
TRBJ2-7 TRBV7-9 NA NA TGTGCCAGCAGCCCCGCAGGCCAGAGCTACGAGCAGTACTTC CASSPAGQSYEQYF
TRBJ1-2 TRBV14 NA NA TGTGCCAGCAGCACCCGCCATCTGACAGTCGATGGCTACACCTTC CASSTRHLTVDGYTF
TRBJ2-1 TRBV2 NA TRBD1 TGTGCCAGCAGTCGGGGACAGGGGGTTAATGAGCAGTTCTTC CASSRGQGVNEQFF
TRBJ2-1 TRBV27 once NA TGTGCCAGCAGTTTATCGGTGAGGGGGGATGAGCAGTTCTTC CASSLSVRGDEQFF
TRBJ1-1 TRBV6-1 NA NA TGTGCCAGCAGTGACCAGGGGCAGTGGGCTTTCTTT CASSDQGQWAFF
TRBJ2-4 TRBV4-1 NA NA TGCGCCAGCAGCCAAGATCGGAGACCTGGGGACATTCAGTACTTC CASSQDRRPGDIQYF
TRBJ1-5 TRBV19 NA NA TGTGCCAGTAGTATCCGGGACACTAATCAGCCCCAGCATTTT CASSIRDTNQPQHF
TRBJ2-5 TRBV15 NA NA TGTGCCACCAGCAGATTCCCTGGAGGGACGGAGACCCAGTACTTC CATSRFPGGTETQYF
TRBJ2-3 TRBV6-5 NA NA TGTGCCAGCAGTTACTCACATACAGATACGCAGTATTTT CASSYSHTDTQYF
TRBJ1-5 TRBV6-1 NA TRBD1 TGTGCCAGCAGTAGCCACAGGGGGATCAATCAGCCCCAGCATTTT CASSSHRGINQPQHF
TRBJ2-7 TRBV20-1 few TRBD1 TGCAGTGCAGGGACAGGGGAGCAGTACTTC CSAGTGEQYF
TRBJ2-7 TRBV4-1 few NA TGCGCCAGCAGCCAAGATTCTGAGGGGGCCTACGAGCAGTACTTC CASSQDSEGAYEQYF
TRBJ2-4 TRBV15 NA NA TGTGCCACCAGCGCTCCGGAGAGGGGCTCCAAAAACATTCAGTACTTC CATSAPERGSKNIQYF
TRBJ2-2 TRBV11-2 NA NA TGTGCCAGCAGCTTAACTGGCTGGGTTGGAACCGGGGAGCTGTTTTTT CASSLTGWVGTGELFF
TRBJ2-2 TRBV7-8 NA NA TGTGCCAGCAGGGGGCCCACCGGGGAGCTGTTTTTT CASRGPTGELFF
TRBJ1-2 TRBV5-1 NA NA TGCGCCAGCAGCCGCGCCAACTATGGCTACACCTTC CASSRANYGYTF
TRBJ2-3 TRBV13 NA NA TGTGCCAGCAGCCCCCTCGGCGGTAGCACAGATACGCAGTATTTT CASSPLGGSTDTQYF
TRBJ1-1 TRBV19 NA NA TGTGCCAGTAGTACCGGCGGGGAGAACACTGAAGCTTTCTTT CASSTGGENTEAFF